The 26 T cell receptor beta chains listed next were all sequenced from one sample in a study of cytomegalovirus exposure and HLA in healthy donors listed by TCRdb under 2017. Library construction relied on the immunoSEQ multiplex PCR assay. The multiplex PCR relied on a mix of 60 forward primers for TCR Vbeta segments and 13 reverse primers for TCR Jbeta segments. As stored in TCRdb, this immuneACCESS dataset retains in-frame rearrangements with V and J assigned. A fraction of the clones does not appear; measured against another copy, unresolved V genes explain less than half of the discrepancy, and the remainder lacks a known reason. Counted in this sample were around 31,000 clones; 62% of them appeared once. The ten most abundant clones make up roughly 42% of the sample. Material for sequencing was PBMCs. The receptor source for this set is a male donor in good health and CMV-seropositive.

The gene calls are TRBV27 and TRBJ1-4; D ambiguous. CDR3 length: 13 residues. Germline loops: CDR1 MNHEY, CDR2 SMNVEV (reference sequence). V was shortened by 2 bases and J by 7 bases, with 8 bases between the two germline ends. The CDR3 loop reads CASSLARGEKLFF. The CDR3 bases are TGTGCCAGCAGTTTAGCGAGAGGTGAAAAACTGTTTTTT.

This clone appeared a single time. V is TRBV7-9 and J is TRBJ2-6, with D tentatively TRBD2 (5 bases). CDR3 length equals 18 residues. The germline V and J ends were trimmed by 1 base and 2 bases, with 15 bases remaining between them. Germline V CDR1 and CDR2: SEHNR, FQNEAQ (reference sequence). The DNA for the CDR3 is TGTGCCAGCAGCTTAGTTTATCGGGAAGAGACTGGGGCCAACGTCCTGACTTTC. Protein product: CASSLVYREETGANVLTF. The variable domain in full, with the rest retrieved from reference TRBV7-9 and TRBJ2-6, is DTGVSQNPRHKITKRGQNVTFRCDPISEHNRLYWYRQTLGQGPEFLTYFQNEAQLEKSRLLSDRFSAERPKGSFSTLEIQRTEQGDSAMYLCASSLVYREETGANVLTFGAGSRLTVL.

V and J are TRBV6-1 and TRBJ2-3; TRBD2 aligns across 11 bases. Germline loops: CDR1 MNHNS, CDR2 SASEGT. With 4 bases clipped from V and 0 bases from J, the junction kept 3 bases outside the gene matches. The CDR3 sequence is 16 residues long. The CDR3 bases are TGTGCCAGCAGTGTGACTAGCGGGATCAGCACAGATACGCAGTATTTT. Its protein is CASSVTSGISTDTQYF.

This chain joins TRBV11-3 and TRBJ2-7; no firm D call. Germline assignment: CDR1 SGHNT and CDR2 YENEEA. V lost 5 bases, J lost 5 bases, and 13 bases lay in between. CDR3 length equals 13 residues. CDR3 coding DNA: TGTGCCAGCAGCCCTCCCTTTGTTCACGAGCAGTACTTC. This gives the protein CASSPPFVHEQYF.

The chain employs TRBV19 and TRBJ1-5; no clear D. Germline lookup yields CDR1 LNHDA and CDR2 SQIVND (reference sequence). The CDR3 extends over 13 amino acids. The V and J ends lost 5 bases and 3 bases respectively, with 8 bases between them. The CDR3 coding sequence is TGTGCCAGTAGTTCCAGTTTCAATCAGCCCCAGCATTTT. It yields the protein CASSSSFNQPQHF.

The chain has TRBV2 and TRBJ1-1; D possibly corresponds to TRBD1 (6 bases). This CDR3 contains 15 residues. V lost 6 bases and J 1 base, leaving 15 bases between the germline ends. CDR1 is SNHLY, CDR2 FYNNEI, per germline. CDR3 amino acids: CASRQTGGPNTEAFF. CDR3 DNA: TGTGCCAGCAGGCAGACAGGAGGCCCGAACACTGAAGCTTTCTTT.

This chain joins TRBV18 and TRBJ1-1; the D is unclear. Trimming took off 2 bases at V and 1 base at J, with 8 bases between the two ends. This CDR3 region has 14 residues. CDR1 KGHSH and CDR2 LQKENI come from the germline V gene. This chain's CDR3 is CASSPVSRNTEAFF. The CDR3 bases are TGTGCCAGCTCACCAGTAAGTAGGAACACTGAAGCTTTCTTT.

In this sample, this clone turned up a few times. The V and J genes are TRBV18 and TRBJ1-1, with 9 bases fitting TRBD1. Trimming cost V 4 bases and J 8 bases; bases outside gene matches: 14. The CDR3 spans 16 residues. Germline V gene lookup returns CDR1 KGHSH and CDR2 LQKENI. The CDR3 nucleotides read TGTGCCAGCTCACTATCCCGGGACAGGGAAGGGGGAGAAGCTTTCTTT. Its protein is CASSLSRDREGGEAFF. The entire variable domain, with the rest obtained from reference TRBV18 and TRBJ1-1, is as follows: NAGVMQNPRHLVRRRGQEARLRCSPMKGHSHVYWYRQLPEEGLKFMVYLQKENIIDESGMPKERFSAEFPKEGPSILRIQQVVRGDSAAYFCASSLSRDREGGEAFFGQGTRLTVV.

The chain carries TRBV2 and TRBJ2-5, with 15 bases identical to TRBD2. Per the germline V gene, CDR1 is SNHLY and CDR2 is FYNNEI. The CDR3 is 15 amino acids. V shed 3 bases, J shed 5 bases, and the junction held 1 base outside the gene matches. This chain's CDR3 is CASSDGTSGGETQYF. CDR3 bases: TGTGCCAGCAGTGACGGGACTAGCGGGGGGGAGACCCAGTACTTC.

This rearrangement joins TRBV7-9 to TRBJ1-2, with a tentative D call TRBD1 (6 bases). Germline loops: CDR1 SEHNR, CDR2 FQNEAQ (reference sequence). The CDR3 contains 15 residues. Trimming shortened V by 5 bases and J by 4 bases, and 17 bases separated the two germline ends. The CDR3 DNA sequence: TGTGCCAGCAGCCCAGGACAGTCTAAGAGCTATGGCTACACCTTC. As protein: CASSPGQSKSYGYTF.

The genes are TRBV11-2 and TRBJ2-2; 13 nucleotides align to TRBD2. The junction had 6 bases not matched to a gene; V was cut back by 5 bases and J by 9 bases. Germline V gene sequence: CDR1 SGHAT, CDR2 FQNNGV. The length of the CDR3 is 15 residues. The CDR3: CASSRTSGGIRELFF. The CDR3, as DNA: TGTGCCAGCAGCCGGACTAGCGGGGGCATAAGGGAGCTGTTTTTT.

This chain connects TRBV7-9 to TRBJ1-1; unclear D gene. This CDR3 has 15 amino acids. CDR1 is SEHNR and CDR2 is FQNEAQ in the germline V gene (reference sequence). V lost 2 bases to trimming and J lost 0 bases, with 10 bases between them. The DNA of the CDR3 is TGTGCCAGCAGCTTACAACCAGGTTTGAACACTGAAGCTTTCTTT. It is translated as CASSLQPGLNTEAFF.

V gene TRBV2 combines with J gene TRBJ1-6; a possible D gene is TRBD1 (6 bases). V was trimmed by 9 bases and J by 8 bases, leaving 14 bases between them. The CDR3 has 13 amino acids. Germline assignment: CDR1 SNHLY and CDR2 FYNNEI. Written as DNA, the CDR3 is TGTGCCAGTACTACAGGGCGGGATTCACCCCTCCACTTT. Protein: CASTTGRDSPLHF.

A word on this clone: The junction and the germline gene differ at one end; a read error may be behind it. CDR3 sequence (DNA): TGTGCTAGCAGCTTAGGGCGGTCTAGCACAGATACGCAGTATTTT. Translated: CASSLGRSSTDTQYF. The genes are TRBV7-7 and TRBJ2-3, with unresolved D. Per germline, CDR1 SSHAT and CDR2 FNYEAQ (reference sequence). The CDR3 totals 15 residues.

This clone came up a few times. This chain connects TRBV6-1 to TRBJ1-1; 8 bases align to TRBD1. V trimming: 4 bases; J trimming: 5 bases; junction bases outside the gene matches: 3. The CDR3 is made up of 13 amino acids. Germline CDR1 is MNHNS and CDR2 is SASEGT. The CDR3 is CASSAQGATEAFF. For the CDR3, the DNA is TGTGCCAGCAGTGCGCAGGGGGCGACTGAAGCTTTCTTT.

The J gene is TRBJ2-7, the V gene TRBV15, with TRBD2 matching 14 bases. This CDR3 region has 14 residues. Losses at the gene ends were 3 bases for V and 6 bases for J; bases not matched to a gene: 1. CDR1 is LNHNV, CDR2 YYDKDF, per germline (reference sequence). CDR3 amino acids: CATSRGLAGAEQYF. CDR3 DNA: TGTGCCACCAGCAGGGGACTAGCGGGAGCCGAGCAGTACTTC.

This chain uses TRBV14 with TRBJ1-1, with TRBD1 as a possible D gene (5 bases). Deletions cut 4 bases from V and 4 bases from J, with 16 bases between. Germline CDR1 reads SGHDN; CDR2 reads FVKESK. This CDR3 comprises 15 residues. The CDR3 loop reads CASSRPVGQSTEAFF. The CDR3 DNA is TGTGCCAGCAGCCGCCCCGTAGGACAATCCACTGAAGCTTTCTTT.

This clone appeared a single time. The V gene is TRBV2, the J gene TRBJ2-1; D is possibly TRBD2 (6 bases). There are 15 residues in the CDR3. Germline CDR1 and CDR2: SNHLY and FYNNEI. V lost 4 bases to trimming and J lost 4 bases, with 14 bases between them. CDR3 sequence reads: CASSVGRELYNEQFF. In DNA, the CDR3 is TGTGCCAGCAGTGTAGGGCGGGAACTATACAATGAGCAGTTCTTC.

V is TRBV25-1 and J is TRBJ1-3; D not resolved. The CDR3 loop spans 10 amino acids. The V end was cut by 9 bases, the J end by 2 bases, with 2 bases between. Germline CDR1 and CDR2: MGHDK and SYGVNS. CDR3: CASTGNTIYF. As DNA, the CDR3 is TGTGCCAGTACTGGAAACACCATATATTTT.

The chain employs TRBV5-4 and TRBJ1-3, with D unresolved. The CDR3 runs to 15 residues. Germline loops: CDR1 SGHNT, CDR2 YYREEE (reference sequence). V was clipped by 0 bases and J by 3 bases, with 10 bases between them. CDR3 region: CASSLGGNRGNTIYF. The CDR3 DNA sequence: TGTGCCAGCAGCTTGGGAGGTAATCGTGGAAACACCATATATTTT.

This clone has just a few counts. CDR3 in DNA: TGTGCCAGCAGCTTCTATGACAGGGGAGGGTATGGCTACACCTTC. Protein sequence: CASSFYDRGGYGYTF. This chain connects TRBV5-4 to TRBJ1-2; TRBD1 agrees at 8 bases. In germline, CDR1 is SGHNT, CDR2 YYREEE (reference sequence). This CDR3 region has 15 residues. Unmatched junction bases numbered 8, after V lost 2 bases and J lost 5 bases.

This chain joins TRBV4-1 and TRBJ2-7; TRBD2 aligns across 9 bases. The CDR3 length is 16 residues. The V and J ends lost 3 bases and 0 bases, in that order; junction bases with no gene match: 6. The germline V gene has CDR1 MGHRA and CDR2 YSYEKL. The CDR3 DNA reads TGCGCCAGCAGCCACCCCAGCGGGGGGAGCTCCTACGAGCAGTACTTC. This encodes CASSHPSGGSSYEQYF.

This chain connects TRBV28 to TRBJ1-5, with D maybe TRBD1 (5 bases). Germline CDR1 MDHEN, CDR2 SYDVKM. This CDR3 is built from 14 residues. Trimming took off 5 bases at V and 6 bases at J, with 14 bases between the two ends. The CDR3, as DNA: TGTGCCAGCAGTAAGTTCGGGGGGACTCAGCCCCAGCATTTT. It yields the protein CASSKFGGTQPQHF.

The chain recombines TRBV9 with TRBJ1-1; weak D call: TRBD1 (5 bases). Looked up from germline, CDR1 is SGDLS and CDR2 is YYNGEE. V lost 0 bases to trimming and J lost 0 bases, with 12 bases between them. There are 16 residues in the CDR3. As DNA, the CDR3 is TGTGCCAGCAGCGTAGCTGGGGCAGGATTGAACACTGAAGCTTTCTTT. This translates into CASSVAGAGLNTEAFF.

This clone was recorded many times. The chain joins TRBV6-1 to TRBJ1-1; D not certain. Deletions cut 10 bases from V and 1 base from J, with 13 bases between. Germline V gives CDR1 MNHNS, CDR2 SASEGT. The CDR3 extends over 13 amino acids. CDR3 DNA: TGTGCCACGGAATTACAGACGAACACTGAAGCTTTCTTT. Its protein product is CATELQTNTEAFF.

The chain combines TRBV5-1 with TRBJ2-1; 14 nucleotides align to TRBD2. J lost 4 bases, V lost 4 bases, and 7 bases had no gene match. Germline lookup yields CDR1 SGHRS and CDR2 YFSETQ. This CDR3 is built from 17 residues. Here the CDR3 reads CASSRGTSGGAYNEQFF. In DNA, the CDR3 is TGCGCCAGCAGCCGGGGGACTAGCGGGGGAGCGTACAATGAGCAGTTCTTC.